This T cell receptor (beta chain) was sequenced for a study of blood T cells in healthy people across ages. A sample-barcoded 5' primer and a J-beta primer mix were used in a second PCR of about 6 to 12 cycles. A single record per CDR3 protein comes from TCRdb applying MiXCR to the 5' RACE reads. The table lists roughly 1,800,000 distinct CDR3 sequences, about 50% of them singletons. The material sequenced was blood. This clonotype was sampled from a woman aged 40 to 50 in good health.

CDR3 sequence (DNA): TGTGCCAGCAGCCCTCTAGGGACAGGGGTCACTGAAGCTTTCTTT. It translates to CASSPLGTGVTEAFF. The chain couples TRBV7-9 to TRBJ1-1; 10 bases match TRBD1. Germline V gene data show CDR1 as SEHNR and CDR2 as FQNEAQ (reference sequence). The CDR3 is 15 residues long. V shed 5 bases and J 4 bases; nucleotides not matched to a gene: 7.